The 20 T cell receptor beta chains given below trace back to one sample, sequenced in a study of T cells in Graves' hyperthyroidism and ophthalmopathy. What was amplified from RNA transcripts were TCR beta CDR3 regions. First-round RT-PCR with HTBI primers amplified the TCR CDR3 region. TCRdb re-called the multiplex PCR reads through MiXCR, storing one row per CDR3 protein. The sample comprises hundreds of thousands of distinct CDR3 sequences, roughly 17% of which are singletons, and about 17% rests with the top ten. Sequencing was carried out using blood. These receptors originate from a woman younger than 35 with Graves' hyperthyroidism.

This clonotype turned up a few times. CDR3 DNA sequence: TGTGCCAGCACCCCGGGCAATCTAGCCAAAAACATTCAGTACTTC. Its translation is CASTPGNLAKNIQYF. This chain connects TRBV12-3 or TRBV12-4 to TRBJ2-4; D is uncertain. The CDR3 is 15 residues long. Trimming removed 7 bases from V and 0 bases from J, with 13 bases in between.

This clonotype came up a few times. The CDR3 sequence is CASTRQGSSYEQYF. DNA for the CDR3: TGTGCCAGCACCCGACAGGGGTCCTCCTACGAGCAGTACTTC. V and J are TRBV12-3 or TRBV12-4 and TRBJ2-7; 8 bases agree with TRBD1. The junction had 5 bases not matched to a gene; V was cut back by 7 bases and J by 0 bases. The CDR3 runs to 14 residues.

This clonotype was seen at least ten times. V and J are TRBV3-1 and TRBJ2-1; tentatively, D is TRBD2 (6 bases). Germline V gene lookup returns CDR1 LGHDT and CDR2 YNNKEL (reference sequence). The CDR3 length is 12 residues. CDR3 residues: CASAGIYNEQFF. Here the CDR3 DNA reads TGTGCTAGCGCGGGAATCTACAATGAGCAGTTCTTC.

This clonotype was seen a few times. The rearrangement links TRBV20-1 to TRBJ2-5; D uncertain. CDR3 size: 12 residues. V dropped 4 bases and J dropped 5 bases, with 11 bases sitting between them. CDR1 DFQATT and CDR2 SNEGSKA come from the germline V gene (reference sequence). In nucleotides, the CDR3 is TGCAGTGCTACGCCCCAGAGGGAGACCCAGTACTTC. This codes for CSATPQRETQYF.

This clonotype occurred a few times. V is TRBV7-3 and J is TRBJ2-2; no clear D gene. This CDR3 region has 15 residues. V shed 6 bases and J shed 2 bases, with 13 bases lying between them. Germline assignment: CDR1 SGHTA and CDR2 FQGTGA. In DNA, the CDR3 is TGTGCCAGCAGTACGGACGGAGCCAACACCGGGGAGCTGTTTTTT. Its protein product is CASSTDGANTGELFF.

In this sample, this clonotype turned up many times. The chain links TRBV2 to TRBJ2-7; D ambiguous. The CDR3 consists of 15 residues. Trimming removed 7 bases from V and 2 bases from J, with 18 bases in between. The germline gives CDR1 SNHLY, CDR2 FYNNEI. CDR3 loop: CASTERTTVTYEQYF. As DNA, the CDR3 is TGTGCCAGCACCGAAAGAACAACTGTAACCTACGAGCAGTACTTC. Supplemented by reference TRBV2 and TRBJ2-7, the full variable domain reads EPEVTQTPSHQVTQMGQEVILRCVPISNHLYFYWYRQILGQKVEFLVSFYNNEISEKSEIFDDQFSVERPDGSNFTLKIRSTKLEDSAMYFCASTERTTVTYEQYFGPGTRLTVT.

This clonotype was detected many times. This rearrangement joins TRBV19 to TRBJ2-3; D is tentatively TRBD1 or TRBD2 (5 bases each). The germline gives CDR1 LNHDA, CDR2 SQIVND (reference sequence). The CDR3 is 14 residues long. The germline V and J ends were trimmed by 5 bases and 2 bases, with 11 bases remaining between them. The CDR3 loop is CASSPGTFTDTQYF. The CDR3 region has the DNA TGTGCCAGTAGTCCAGGGACGTTCACAGATACGCAGTATTTT.

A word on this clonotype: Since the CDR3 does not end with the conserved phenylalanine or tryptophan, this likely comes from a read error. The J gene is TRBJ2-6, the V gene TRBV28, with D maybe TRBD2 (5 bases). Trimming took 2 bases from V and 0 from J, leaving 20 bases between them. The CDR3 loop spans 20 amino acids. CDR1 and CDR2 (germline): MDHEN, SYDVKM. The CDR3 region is CASSLPRSERTLSGANVLTL. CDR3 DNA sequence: TGTGCCAGCAGTTTACCTCGATCTGAGCGGACTCTCTCTGGGGCCAACGTCCTGACTCTC.

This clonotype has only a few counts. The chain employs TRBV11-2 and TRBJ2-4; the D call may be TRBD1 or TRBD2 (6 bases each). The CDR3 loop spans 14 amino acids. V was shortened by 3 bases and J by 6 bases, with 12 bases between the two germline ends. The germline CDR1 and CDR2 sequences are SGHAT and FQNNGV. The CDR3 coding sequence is TGTGCCAGCAGCTTTAGTGGGGGGCTAAACATTCAGTACTTC. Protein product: CASSFSGGLNIQYF.

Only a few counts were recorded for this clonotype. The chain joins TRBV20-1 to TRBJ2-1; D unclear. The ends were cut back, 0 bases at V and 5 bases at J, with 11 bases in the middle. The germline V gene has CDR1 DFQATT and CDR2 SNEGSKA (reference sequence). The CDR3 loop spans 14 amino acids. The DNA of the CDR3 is TGCAGTGCTAGAGATCCTTTTGCACACAATGAGCAGTTCTTC. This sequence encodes CSARDPFAHNEQFF.

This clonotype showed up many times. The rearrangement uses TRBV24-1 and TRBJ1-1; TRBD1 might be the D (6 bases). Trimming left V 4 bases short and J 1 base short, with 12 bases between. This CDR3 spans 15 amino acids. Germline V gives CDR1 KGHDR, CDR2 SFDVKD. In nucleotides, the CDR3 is TGTGCCACCAGTGACCCCCGGGACAAGAACACTGAAGCTTTCTTT. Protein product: CATSDPRDKNTEAFF.

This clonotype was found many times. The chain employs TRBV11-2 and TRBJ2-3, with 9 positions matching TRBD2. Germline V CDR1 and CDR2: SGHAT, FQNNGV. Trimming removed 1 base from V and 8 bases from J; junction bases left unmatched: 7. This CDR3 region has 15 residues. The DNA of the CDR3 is TGTGCCAGCAGCTTAGTAGCGGGGGCCACCGGTACGCAGTATTTT. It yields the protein CASSLVAGATGTQYF. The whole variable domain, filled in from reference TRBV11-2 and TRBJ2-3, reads EAGVAQSPRYKIIEKRQSVAFWCNPISGHATLYWYQQILGQGPKLLIQFQNNGVVDDSQLPKDRFSAERLKGVDSTLKIQPAKLEDSAVYLCASSLVAGATGTQYFGPGTRLTVL.

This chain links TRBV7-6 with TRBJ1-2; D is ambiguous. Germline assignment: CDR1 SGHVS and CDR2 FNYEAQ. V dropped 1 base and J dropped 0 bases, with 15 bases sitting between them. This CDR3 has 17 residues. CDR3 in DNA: TGTGCCAGCAGCTTAGTGGTTCCTGGCGTAGCTAACTATGGCTACACCTTC. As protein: CASSLVVPGVANYGYTF.

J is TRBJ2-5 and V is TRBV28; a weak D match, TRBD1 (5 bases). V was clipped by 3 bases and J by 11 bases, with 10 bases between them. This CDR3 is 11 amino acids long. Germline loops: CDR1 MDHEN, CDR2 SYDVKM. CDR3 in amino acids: CASSFWQGQYF. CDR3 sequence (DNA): TGTGCCAGCAGTTTTTGGCAGGGACAGTACTTC. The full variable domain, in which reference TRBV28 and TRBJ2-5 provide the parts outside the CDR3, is DVKVTQSSRYLVKRTGEKVFLECVQDMDHENMFWYRQDPGLGLRLIYFSYDVKMKEKGDIPEGYSVSREKKERFSLILESASTNQTSMYLCASSFWQGQYFGPGTRLLVL.

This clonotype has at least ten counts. The CDR3 DNA sequence: TGCAGTGCTAGAGGGGGCACGGAACAAGAGACCCAGTACTTC. It yields the protein CSARGGTEQETQYF. The rearrangement joins TRBV20-1 to TRBJ2-5; D is perhaps TRBD1 (5 bases). Trimming cost V 1 base and J 2 bases, with 11 bases left between them. The germline CDR1 and CDR2 sequences are DFQATT and SNEGSKA (reference sequence). This CDR3 is 14 amino acids long.

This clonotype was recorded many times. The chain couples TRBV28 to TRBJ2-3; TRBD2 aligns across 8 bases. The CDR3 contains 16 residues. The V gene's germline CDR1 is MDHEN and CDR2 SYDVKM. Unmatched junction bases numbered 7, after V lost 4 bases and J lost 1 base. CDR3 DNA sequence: TGTGCCAGCAGTTCCATCTGGCGGGAGGGCACAGATACGCAGTATTTT. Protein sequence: CASSSIWREGTDTQYF.

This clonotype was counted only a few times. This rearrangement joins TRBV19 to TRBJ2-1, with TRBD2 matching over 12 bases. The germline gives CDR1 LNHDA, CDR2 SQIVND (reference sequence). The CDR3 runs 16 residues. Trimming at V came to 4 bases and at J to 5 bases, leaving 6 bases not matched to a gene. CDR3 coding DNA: TGTGCCAGTAGTACCGGACTAGCGGGGACCGACAATGAGCAGTTCTTC. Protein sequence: CASSTGLAGTDNEQFF.

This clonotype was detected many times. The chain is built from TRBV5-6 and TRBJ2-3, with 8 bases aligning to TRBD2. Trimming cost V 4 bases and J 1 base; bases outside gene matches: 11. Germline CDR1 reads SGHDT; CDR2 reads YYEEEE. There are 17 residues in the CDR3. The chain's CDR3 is CASSPGLVDLGTDTQYF. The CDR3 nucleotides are TGTGCCAGCAGCCCGGGACTAGTGGACCTCGGCACAGATACGCAGTATTTT.

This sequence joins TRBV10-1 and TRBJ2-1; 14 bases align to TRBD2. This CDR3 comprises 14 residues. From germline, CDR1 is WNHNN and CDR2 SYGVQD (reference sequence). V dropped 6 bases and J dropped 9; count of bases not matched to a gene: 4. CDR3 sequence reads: CASRGLAGEGEQFF. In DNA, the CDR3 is TGCGCCAGCAGGGGACTAGCGGGAGAAGGTGAGCAGTTCTTC.

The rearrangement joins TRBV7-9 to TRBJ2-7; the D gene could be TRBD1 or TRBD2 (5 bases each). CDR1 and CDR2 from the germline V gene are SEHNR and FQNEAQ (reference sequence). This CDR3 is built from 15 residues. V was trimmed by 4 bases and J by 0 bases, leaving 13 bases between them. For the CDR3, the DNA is TGTGCCAGCAGCTCAGAGGGGACCAGCTCCTACGAGCAGTACTTC. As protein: CASSSEGTSSYEQYF.